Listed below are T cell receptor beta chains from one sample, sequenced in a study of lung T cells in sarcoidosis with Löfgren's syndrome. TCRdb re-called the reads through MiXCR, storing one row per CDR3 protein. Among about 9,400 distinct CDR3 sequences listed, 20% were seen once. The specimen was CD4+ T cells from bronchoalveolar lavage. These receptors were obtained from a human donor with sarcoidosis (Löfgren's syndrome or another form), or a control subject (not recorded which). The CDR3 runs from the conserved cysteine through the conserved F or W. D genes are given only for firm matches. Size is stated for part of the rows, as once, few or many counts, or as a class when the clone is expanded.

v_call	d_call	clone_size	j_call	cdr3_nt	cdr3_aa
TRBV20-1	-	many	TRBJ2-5	TGCAGTGCGAGAGGGCGAGGGACCCAGTACTTC	CSARGRGTQYF
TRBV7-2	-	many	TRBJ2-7	TGTGCCAGCAGCTTAGCTTCCGGCAGGAGGTTTTCCGAGCAGTACTTC	CASSLASGRRFSEQYF
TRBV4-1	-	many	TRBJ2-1	TGCGCCAGCAGCCAGGGGGACTTGCCCTCGAATGAGCAGTTCTTC	CASSQGDLPSNEQFF
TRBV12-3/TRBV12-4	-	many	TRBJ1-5	TGTGCCAGCAGTTTACAGTATAGCAATCAGCCCCAGCATTTT	CASSLQYSNQPQHF
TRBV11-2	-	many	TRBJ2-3	TGTGCCAGCAGCTTAGGACTGAAGGGCACAGATACGCAGTATTTT	CASSLGLKGTDTQYF
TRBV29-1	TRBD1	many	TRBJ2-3	TGCAGCTCCAGGACAGGGGGGACAGATACGCAGTATTTT	CSSRTGGTDTQYF
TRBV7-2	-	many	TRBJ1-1	TGTGCCAGCAGCCTTACAGCAGGCACTGAAGCTTTCTTT	CASSLTAGTEAFF
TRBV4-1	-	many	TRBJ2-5	TGCGCCAGCAGCCAAGGGTTAGCGCCTCCAGAGACCCAGTACTTC	CASSQGLAPPETQYF
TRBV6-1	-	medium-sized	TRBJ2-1	TGTGCCAGCAGATCCGTGGGAGTCTTAGCCTACAATGAGCAGTTCTTC	CASRSVGVLAYNEQFF
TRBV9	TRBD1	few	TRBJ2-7	TGTGCCAGCAGCCCCGGGACAGCTTCCTACGAGCAGTACTTC	CASSPGTASYEQYF
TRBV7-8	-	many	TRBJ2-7	TGTGCCAGCAGCTTAGGGGACTACGAGCAGTACTTC	CASSLGDYEQYF
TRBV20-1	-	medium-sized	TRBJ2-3	TGCAGTGCTAGAGATGACCCCCGCACAAATACGCAGTATTTT	CSARDDPRTNTQYF
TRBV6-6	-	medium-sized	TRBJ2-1	TGTGCCAGCAGTTACTTCAGCGGGTCCTACAATGAGCAGTTCTTC	CASSYFSGSYNEQFF
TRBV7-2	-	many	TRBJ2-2	TGTGCCAGCAGCTTAGTGGGGCCCCCCGGGGAGCTGTTTTTT	CASSLVGPPGELFF
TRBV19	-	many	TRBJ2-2	TGTGCCACCACTGGAAGGGAAGGCGGGGAGCTGTTTTTT	CATTGREGGELFF
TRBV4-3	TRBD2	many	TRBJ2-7	TGCGCCAGCAGCCGGGGGACTAGCGGGGGATACGAGCAGTACTTC	CASSRGTSGGYEQYF
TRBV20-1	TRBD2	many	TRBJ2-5	TGCAGTGCCGACCGGACTAGCCAGCTTGGGACCCAGTACTTC	CSADRTSQLGTQYF
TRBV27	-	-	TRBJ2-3	TGTGCCAGCAAAATCGGGGCGAGAGGGGGGGAAGATACGCAGTATTTT	CASKIGARGGEDTQYF
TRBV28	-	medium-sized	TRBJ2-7	TGTGCCAGCAGTCCTTTTCCCGGAAAGGGCTACGAGCAGTACTTC	CASSPFPGKGYEQYF
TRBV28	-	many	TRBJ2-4	TGTGCCAGCAGTCCGCGGGACAGCAACATTCAGTACTTC	CASSPRDSNIQYF
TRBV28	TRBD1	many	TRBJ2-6	TGTGCCAGCAAACCGGGACAGGGGGCAAGAGGGGCCAACGTCCTGACTTTC	CASKPGQGARGANVLTF
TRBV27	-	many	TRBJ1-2	TGTGCCAGCAGTTTTTCACCTGGGACACCTAACTATGGCTACACCTTC	CASSFSPGTPNYGYTF
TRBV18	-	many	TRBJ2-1	TGTGCCAGCTCACCACCGGGTTCCCTAATGAATGAGCAGTTCTTC	CASSPPGSLMNEQFF
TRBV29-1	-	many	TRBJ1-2	TGCAGCGTTTTACATCAGGGAAACTATGGCTACACCTTC	CSVLHQGNYGYTF
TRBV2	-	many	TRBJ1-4	TGTGCCAGCAGTACTACAGGGTTATCGACTAATGAAAAACTGTTTTTT	CASSTTGLSTNEKLFF
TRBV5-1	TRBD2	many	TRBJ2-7	TGCGCCAGCAGCTTGGCGGCGGGAGTAGGCGAGCAGTACTTC	CASSLAAGVGEQYF
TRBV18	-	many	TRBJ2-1	TGTGCCAGCTCACCAGAGCGCGTCCACAATGAGCAGTTCTTC	CASSPERVHNEQFF
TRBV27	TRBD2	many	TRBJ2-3	TGTGCCAGCAGTTTAGCGGCCCCAAGCGGGGGGGCCACAGATACGCAGTATTTT	CASSLAAPSGGATDTQYF
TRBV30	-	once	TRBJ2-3	TGTGCCTGGGGTAATTTTAGGAGGACAGATACGCAGTATTTT	CAWGNFRRTDTQYF
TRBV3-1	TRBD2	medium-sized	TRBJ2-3	TGTGCCAGCAGCCACCTTGGACTAGCGGGGGGGCGAGATACGCAGTATTTT	CASSHLGLAGGRDTQYF
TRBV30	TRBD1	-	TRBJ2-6	TGTGCCTGGGCCCGGGACAGGCCTCTCAACGTCCTGACTTTC	CAWARDRPLNVLTF
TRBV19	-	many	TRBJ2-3	TGTGCCAGTAGGATACAGGGAGTTCCAGATACGCAGTATTTT	CASRIQGVPDTQYF
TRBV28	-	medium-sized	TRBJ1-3	TGTGCCAGTGGGCTCTCTGGAAACACCATATATTTT	CASGLSGNTIYF
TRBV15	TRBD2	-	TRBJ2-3	TGTGCCACCAGCAGAGATAAGACTAGCGGGGGGTTCGATACGCAGTATTTT	CATSRDKTSGGFDTQYF
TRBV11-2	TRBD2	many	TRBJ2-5	TGTGCCAGCAGCTTAGTAGTCGCGCGGGGGTTGGAGACCCAGTACTTC	CASSLVVARGLETQYF
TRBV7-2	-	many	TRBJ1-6	TGTGCCAGCAGCCAAGCCCGGGGCGGACGTTCACCCCTCCACTTT	CASSQARGGRSPLHF
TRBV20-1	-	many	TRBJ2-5	TGCAGTGCTCCCGCGGCCAGGGGCTCAGGAGAGACCCAGTACTTC	CSAPAARGSGETQYF